The following is a TCR beta chain sequence with its context. Antigen: not known. V dropped 8 bases and J dropped 4; count of bases not matched to a gene: 17. This CDR3 has 16 residues. Germline values: CDR1 DFQATT, CDR2 SNEGSKA (reference sequence). Each CDR3 protein gets one entry after TCRdb re-called the reads with MiXCR. The sample records 450,000 to 600,000 distinct CDR3 sequences, about 33% being singletons. The sample originates from a study of T cell repertoires in cytomegalovirus infection. On the study more broadly: CMV epitopes that were recently identified and HLA-C-restricted were used alongside well-studied HLA-B-restricted ones. It was the public TCR beta signatures that indicated both CMV infection and matching HLA type.

Study-wide findings and caveats: The cumulative frequency of public TCR beta families identified carriers of CMV plus the relevant HLA. In two of eight donors, the top clonotype was HLA-C-restricted CMV-specific.

This specimen was cultured PBMCs, taken from culture after CMV antigen stimulation. This receptor was taken from a human donor in good health (CMV status not recorded). Some clones in this sample may be carry-over from other donors' samples. V and J are TRBV20-1 and TRBJ2-3; 8 nucleotides align to TRBD1. In nucleotides, the CDR3 is TGCAGTACCAAATTAACCGACAGGGGTTTGTCAGATACGCAGTATTTT. Protein sequence: CSTKLTDRGLSDTQYF.